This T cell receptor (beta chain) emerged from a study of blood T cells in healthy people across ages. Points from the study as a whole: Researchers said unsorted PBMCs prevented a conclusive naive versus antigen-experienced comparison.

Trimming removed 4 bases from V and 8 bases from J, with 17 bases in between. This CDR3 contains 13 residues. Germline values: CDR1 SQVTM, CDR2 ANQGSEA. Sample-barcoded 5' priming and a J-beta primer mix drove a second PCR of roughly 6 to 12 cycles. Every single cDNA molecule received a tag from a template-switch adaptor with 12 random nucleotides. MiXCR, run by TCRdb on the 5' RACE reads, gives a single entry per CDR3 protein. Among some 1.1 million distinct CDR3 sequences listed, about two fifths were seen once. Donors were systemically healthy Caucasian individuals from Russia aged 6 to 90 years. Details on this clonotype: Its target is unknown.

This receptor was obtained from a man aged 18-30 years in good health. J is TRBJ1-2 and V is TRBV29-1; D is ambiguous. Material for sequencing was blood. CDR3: CSVGEGPAGGYTF. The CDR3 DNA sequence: TGCAGCGTTGGAGAGGGCCCTGCGGGGGGCTACACCTTC.